Each of the 26 T cell receptor beta chains below was sequenced from the same sample in a study of T cell clonality in common variable immunodeficiency. Profiling relied on immunoSEQ multiplex PCR, and the TCRdb table lists in-frame clones only, not all of them. This sample carries approximately 10,000 clones and no singletons, and roughly 4% goes to the top ten. Study outcomes and limitations: In common variable immunodeficiency, TCR beta chains reportedly carried fewer deletions and N-nucleotide insertions.

No antigens are known for them. The sequencing sample was made of peripheral blood mononuclear cells. Receptors originate from a human donor with common variable immunodeficiency.

This clone was picked up many times. The CDR3 end is not reached by the read, which stops 3 residues before it; the germline J gene fills it in. Other DNA sequences in the same sample also yield this CDR3. The chain employs TRBV2 and TRBJ1-1; D is possibly TRBD1 (5 bases). The CDR3 extends over 13 amino acids. Trimming pared 3 bases from V and 3 bases from J, leaving 8 bases between. Looked up from germline, CDR1 is SNHLY and CDR2 is FYNNEI. The CDR3 spells CASSDQGYTEAFF. CDR3 bases read: TGTGCCAGCAGTGACCAGGGCTACACTGAA.

This clone was observed many times. The sequenced fragment ends 3 residues before the CDR3 boundary, so the rest is inferred from the germline J gene. This rearrangement joins TRBV5-1 to TRBJ1-2, with TRBD1 as a possible D gene (5 bases). CDR1 SGHRS and CDR2 YFSETQ come from the germline V gene. The germline V and J ends were trimmed by 4 bases and 4 bases, with 11 bases remaining between them. The CDR3 sequence is 13 residues long. The CDR3 here is CASSPEGSYGYTF. The covered CDR3 bases are TGCGCCAGCAGCCCCGAGGGGTCCTATGGC. Using reference TRBV5-1 and TRBJ1-2 for the parts outside the CDR3, the full variable domain is KAGVTQTPRYLIKTRGQQVTLSCSPISGHRSVSWYQQTPGQGLQFLFEYFSETQRNKGNFPGRFSGRQFSNSRSEMNVSTLELGDSALYLCASSPEGSYGYTFGSGTRLTVV.

This clone appeared many times. The CDR3 end is not reached by the read, which stops 3 residues before it; the germline J gene fills it in. J is TRBJ2-7 and V is TRBV29-1; TRBD2 matches 7 bases. Germline CDR1 and CDR2: SQVTM and ANQGSEA. Trimming took 6 bases from V and 5 from J; bases not matched to a gene: 7. The CDR3 extends over 12 amino acids. The CDR3 loop is CSVFGGKNEQYF. The covered CDR3 bases are TGCAGCGTCTTCGGGGGGAAGAACGAG.

This clone was counted many times. The CDR3 end lies 3 residues beyond the end of the read and is filled in from the germline J gene. The rearrangement joins TRBV19 to TRBJ1-4; no clear D gene. Trimming took off 4 bases at V and 0 bases at J, with 6 bases between the two ends. In germline, CDR1 is LNHDA, CDR2 SQIVND (reference sequence). The CDR3 is 14 residues long. The CDR3 loop reads CASSRAATNEKLFF. The DNA read from the CDR3 is TGTGCCAGTAGTAGGGCTGCAACTAATGAAAAA. Drawing the rest from reference TRBV19 and TRBJ1-4, the complete variable domain is DGGITQSPKYLFRKEGQNVTLSCEQNLNHDAMYWYRQDPGQGLRLIYYSQIVNDFQKGDIAEGYSVSREKKESFPLTVTSAQKNPTAFYLCASSRAATNEKLFFGSGTQLSVL.

This clone was counted ten times or more. The read is 3 residues too short to cover the CDR3 end, so that end is filled in from the germline J gene. The rearrangement uses TRBV6-2 or TRBV6-3 and TRBJ1-1; no clear D. CDR3 length equals 14 residues. Trimming stripped 5 bases from V and 1 base from J, with 11 bases between. CDR1 is MNHEY, CDR2 SVGEGT, per germline. CDR3 sequence: CASSGGWANTEAFF. Partial CDR3 DNA: TGTGCCAGCAGTGGAGGGTGGGCGAACACTGAA.

This clone has at least ten counts. The read comes to an end 3 residues before the CDR3 does, leaving the germline J gene to fill in the end. The V and J genes are TRBV20-1 and TRBJ1-2; TRBD1 matches at 7 bases. There are 13 residues in the CDR3. The V and J ends lost 5 bases and 2 bases, in that order; junction bases with no gene match: 5. Germline V CDR1 and CDR2: DFQATT, SNEGSKA (reference sequence). CDR3 residues: CSADTGANYGYTF. The part of the CDR3 DNA that was read is TGCAGTGCTGATACAGGGGCGAACTATGGC.

This clone was counted between two and nine times. Read coverage stops 3 residues before the CDR3 terminus; the germline J gene supplies the remainder. The genes are TRBV2 and TRBJ2-7, with 7 nucleotides matching TRBD2. The J segment lost 4 bases and the V segment lost 0 bases, leaving 12 bases of the junction unmatched. This CDR3 is built from 17 residues. Germline-derived CDR1 and CDR2 are SNHLY and FYNNEI. The chain's CDR3 is CASSEAGGFGGKYEQYF. The part of the CDR3 DNA that was read is TGTGCCAGCAGTGAAGCGGGGGGGTTCGGGGGGAAGTACGAG. The full variable domain, with the rest looked up from reference TRBV2 and TRBJ2-7, is EPEVTQTPSHQVTQMGQEVILRCVPISNHLYFYWYRQILGQKVEFLVSFYNNEISEKSEIFDDQFSVERPDGSNFTLKIRSTKLEDSAMYFCASSEAGGFGGKYEQYFGPGTRLTVT.

This clone came up a few times. Read sequence stops 3 residues before the CDR3 end, and the germline J gene provides the missing end. The rearrangement links TRBV6-1 to TRBJ2-1; no reliable D call. Germline lookup yields CDR1 MNHNS and CDR2 SASEGT. V lost 2 bases to trimming and J lost 0 bases, with 14 bases between them. This CDR3 has 17 amino acids. The CDR3 protein is CASSENYGGSSYNEQFF. The sequenced part of the CDR3 DNA is TGTGCCAGCAGTGAAAATTACGGCGGAAGCTCCTACAATGAG.

This clone was detected many times. The read ends 3 residues before the CDR3 terminus; that terminus is restored from the germline J gene. The V and J genes are TRBV19 and TRBJ2-7; D gene uncertain. V was shortened by 6 bases and J by 3 bases, with 21 bases between the two germline ends. Per the germline V gene, CDR1 is LNHDA and CDR2 is SQIVND (reference sequence). The CDR3 extends over 16 amino acids. The DNA read from the CDR3 is TGTGCCAGTAGCAGAAGACTTATCTCAGAACTCTACGAG. Encoded protein: CASSRRLISELYE. The entire CDR3 protein reads CASSRRLISELYEQYF.

This clone was seen repeatedly, ten times or more. Read coverage stops 3 residues before the CDR3 terminus; the germline J gene supplies the remainder. V is TRBV19 and J is TRBJ2-2; possible D gene TRBD2, 6 bases. This CDR3 contains 15 residues. Germline CDR1 and CDR2: LNHDA and SQIVND (reference sequence). The germline V and J ends were trimmed by 6 bases and 3 bases, with 14 bases remaining between them. Here the CDR3 reads CASRRIGEDTGELFF. The CDR3 DNA, read in part, is TGTGCCAGTAGAAGGATAGGGGAGGACACCGGGGAG.

Only a few counts were recorded for this clone. The read halts 3 residues ahead of the CDR3 end, with the missing end drawn from the germline J gene. V gene TRBV5-1 combines with J gene TRBJ2-7; TRBD1 aligns across 9 bases. The germline V gene encodes CDR1 SGHRS and CDR2 YFSETQ. The CDR3 is 15 residues long. V dropped 2 bases and J dropped 4; count of bases not matched to a gene: 7. CDR3 in amino acids: CASSLFGTGLYEQYF. The part of the CDR3 DNA that was read is TGCGCCAGCAGCTTATTCGGGACAGGGCTGTACGAG.

The table lists this clone with many counts. The sequence runs out 3 residues before the end of the CDR3; the remainder is reconstructed from the germline J gene. This sequence joins TRBV12-3 or TRBV12-4 and TRBJ2-7, with 8 nucleotides matching TRBD2. V shed 6 bases and J 4 bases; nucleotides not matched to a gene: 14. The CDR3 covers 16 residues. CDR3 sequence reads: CASSNNGRAREYEQYF. Incomplete CDR3 DNA: TGTGCCAGCAGCAACAACGGGAGGGCCAGGGAGTACGAG.

This clone was seen repeatedly, ten times or more. The read gets to within 3 residues of the CDR3 end, and the germline J gene fills in the rest. This sequence joins TRBV29-1 and TRBJ2-1, with 8 nucleotides matching TRBD2. The J segment lost 4 bases and the V segment lost 4 bases, leaving 3 bases of the junction unmatched. The CDR3 contains 13 residues. Germline CDR1 is SQVTM and CDR2 is ANQGSEA. CDR3 DNA, as far as it was read: TGCAGCGTTGTGGGGACTAGTTACAATGAG. Translation: CSVVGTSYNE. In full, the CDR3 reads CSVVGTSYNEQFF.

This clone has at least ten counts. The read ends 3 residues before the CDR3 terminus; that terminus is restored from the germline J gene. The rearrangement joins TRBV20-1 to TRBJ1-1, with TRBD1 matching over 7 bases. The CDR3 loop spans 14 amino acids. V gave up 1 base and J gave up 0 bases; unmatched junction bases: 2. Germline loops: CDR1 DFQATT, CDR2 SNEGSKA (reference sequence). The CDR3 is CSARGDRMNTEAFF. The covered CDR3 bases are TGCAGTGCTAGAGGGGACAGAATGAACACTGAA.

The table lists this clone with many counts. The missing CDR3 end, 3 residues past where the read stops, is filled in from the germline J gene. V and J are TRBV11-2 and TRBJ2-1; 9 nucleotides line up with TRBD1. The germline V gene has CDR1 SGHAT and CDR2 FQNNGV. Trimming took 2 bases from V and 9 from J; bases not matched to a gene: 8. CDR3 length: 15 residues. This CDR3 is CASSLIGTGIFEQFF. CDR3 bases read: TGTGCCAGCAGCTTAATTGGGACAGGGATATTTGAG.

At least ten counts were recorded for this clone. With the read ending 3 residues before the CDR3 end, the germline J gene is used to fill in that end. V usage is TRBV7-9 and J usage is TRBJ2-5; D ambiguous. CDR3 size: 13 residues. Trimming took off 1 base at V and 5 bases at J, with 8 bases between the two ends. Germline-derived CDR1 and CDR2 are SEHNR and FQNEAQ (reference sequence). CDR3 DNA (partial): TGTGCCAGCAGCTTAGATCTCCGGGAGACC. This codes for CASSLDLRET. Given in full, the CDR3 is CASSLDLRETQYF.

The table lists this clone with many counts. Read data end 3 residues before the CDR3 end; the end is taken from the germline J gene. The V gene is TRBV7-7, the J gene TRBJ2-3; D possibly corresponds to TRBD2 (6 bases). The V end was cut by 5 bases, the J end by 3 bases, with 21 bases between. This CDR3 is 17 amino acids long. Germline V CDR1 and CDR2: SSHAT, FNYEAQ (reference sequence). CDR3 bases read: TGTGCCAGCAGCCCGGGACTGAGTAGGGTGATAACAGATACG. Translated, it gives CASSPGLSRVITDT. The full CDR3 protein is CASSPGLSRVITDTQYF. Variable domain in full (rest from reference TRBV7-7 and TRBJ2-3): GAGVSQSPRYKVTKRGQDVTLRCDPISSHATLYWYQQALGQGPEFLTYFNYEAQPDKSGLPSDRFSAERPEGSISTLTIQRTEQRDSAMYRCASSPGLSRVITDTQYFGPGTRLTVL.

Details on this clone: The junction shows a germline mismatch at one end, possibly a read error. The read ends 3 residues shy of where the CDR3 ends; the end is completed using the germline J gene. The genes are TRBV30 and TRBJ1-5, with 7 bases identical to TRBD1. This CDR3 is 13 amino acids long. Germline assignment: CDR1 GTSNPN and CDR2 SVGIG (reference sequence). The CDR3 loop is CAWARGSKQPQHF. The CDR3 DNA, read in part, is TGTGCCTGGGCCAGGGGGAGCAAGCAGCCC.

This clone was counted at least ten times. The read is 3 residues too short to cover the CDR3 end, so that end is filled in from the germline J gene. The rearrangement joins TRBV4-2 to TRBJ1-4; a possible D gene is TRBD1 (6 bases). This CDR3 has 18 amino acids. In germline, CDR1 is LGHNA, CDR2 YNFKEQ. Trimming pared 0 bases from V and 5 bases from J, leaving 19 bases between. The CDR3 bases that were read are TGTGCCAGCAGCCAAGAGGGGGCCGGGCTCCAGGGCAATGAAAAA. It translates to CASSQEGAGLQGNEK. In full, the CDR3 reads CASSQEGAGLQGNEKLFF.

Concerning this clone: The CDR3 is cut off 3 residues early in the read; its end comes from the germline J gene. J is TRBJ1-1 and V is TRBV6-2 or TRBV6-3; 7 bases map to TRBD1. Germline CDR1 reads MNHEY; CDR2 reads SVGEGT. The V and J ends lost 6 bases and 5 bases, in that order; junction bases with no gene match: 6. The CDR3 runs to 13 residues. CDR3 loop: CASRAQTGTEAFF. The CDR3 bases that were read are TGTGCCAGCAGGGCACAGACAGGGACTGAA.

Ten or more counts support this clone. The missing CDR3 end, 3 residues past where the read stops, is filled in from the germline J gene. The chain combines TRBV19 with TRBJ2-1, with D possibly being TRBD2 (7 bases). This CDR3 has 16 residues. V lost 5 bases and J 5 bases, leaving 19 bases between the germline ends. The germline CDR1 and CDR2 sequences are LNHDA and SQIVND (reference sequence). The CDR3 DNA, read in part, is TGTGCCAGTAGTCCCGGAGGGGGGGGCGGCAACAATGAG. This sequence encodes CASSPGGGGGNNE. The full CDR3 is CASSPGGGGGNNEQFF.

In its sample, this clone was seen a few times. Read data end 3 residues before the CDR3 end; the end is taken from the germline J gene. The chain employs TRBV30 and TRBJ2-7; no firm D call. The germline V gene has CDR1 GTSNPN and CDR2 SVGIG (reference sequence). Trimming pared 7 bases from V and 3 bases from J, leaving 19 bases between. The CDR3 loop spans 14 amino acids. CDR3 region: CASSDLPNFYEQYF. The part of the CDR3 DNA that was read is TGTGCCTCCTCTGACTTACCCAACTTCTACGAG.

Ten or more counts support this clone. The part of the CDR3 DNA that was read is TGTGCCATCAGTGAGTTGGCAGGGGTCAATCAGCCC. Residues: CAISELAGVNQP. The CDR3 reads in full as CAISELAGVNQPQHF. This rearrangement joins TRBV10-3 to TRBJ1-5; D possibly corresponds to TRBD1 (6 bases). The CDR3 end is not reached by the read, which stops 3 residues before it; the germline J gene fills it in. Deletions cut 1 base from V and 3 bases from J, with 10 bases between. The CDR3 consists of 15 residues. Germline CDR1 reads ENHRY; CDR2 reads SYGVKD.

This clone was seen ten or more times. Read data end 3 residues before the CDR3 end; the end is taken from the germline J gene. The rearrangement links TRBV4-2 to TRBJ1-1; TRBD1 matches at 9 bases. Germline lookup yields CDR1 LGHNA and CDR2 YNFKEQ. The CDR3 sequence is 17 residues long. Trimming took 4 bases from V and 6 from J; bases not matched to a gene: 15. The covered CDR3 bases are TGTGCCAGCAGCCCCCATCAATCGGGACAGGGTCGCCCTGAA. This codes for CASSPHQSGQGRPE. The complete CDR3 protein is CASSPHQSGQGRPEAFF.

By proportion, this clone is medium-sized. The observed sequence ends 3 residues before the CDR3 terminus, with the missing tail filled in from the germline J gene. The V and J genes are TRBV29-1 and TRBJ2-3; D might be TRBD2 (5 bases). CDR3 length: 12 residues. Trimming removed 4 bases at V and 6 bases at J, with 11 bases between. The germline V gene has CDR1 SQVTM and CDR2 ANQGSEA. CDR3 residues: CSVAKSGDTQYF. CDR3 bases read: TGCAGCGTTGCAAAAAGCGGTGATACG.

A remark on this clone: The CDR3 is cut off 3 residues early in the read; its end comes from the germline J gene. The chain recombines TRBV20-1 with TRBJ1-4; perhaps TRBD1 as D (5 bases). V was pared by 4 bases and J by 6 bases, with 18 bases between. Germline CDR1 is DFQATT and CDR2 is SNEGSKA (reference sequence). CDR3 size: 15 residues. The CDR3 DNA, read in part, is TGCAGTGCTACCCATCACAGGTTCCCGGATGAAAAA. Encoded protein: CSATHHRFPDEK. The CDR3, in full, reads CSATHHRFPDEKLFF.